These T cell receptor beta chains were read from a single sample in a study of CD8 T cells in ankylosing spondylitis. MiXCR was run by TCRdb on the 5' RACE reads, yielding one entry per CDR3 protein. Of 300,000 to 350,000 distinct CDR3 sequences in the sample, 20% were seen once. The sequencing input was blood, either unsorted or a sorted T cell fraction (not recorded which). These receptors originate from a female donor with ankylosing spondylitis or in good health (not recorded which). CDR3s include the opening cysteine and the closing phenylalanine or tryptophan. D genes are given only for firm matches. Not every row has a clone size; where given, it reads once, few, many or a size class.

v_call: TRBV20-1; d_call: NA; j_call: TRBJ2-7; clone_size: NA; cdr3_aa: CSARDLVSPYEQYF; cdr3_nt: TGCAGTGCTAGAGATTTAGTCAGTCCCTACGAGCAGTACTTC
v_call: TRBV9; d_call: NA; j_call: TRBJ2-3; clone_size: NA; cdr3_aa: CASSISGSTDTQYF; cdr3_nt: TGTGCCAGCAGCATAAGCGGGAGCACAGATACGCAGTATTTT
v_call: TRBV10-3; d_call: TRBD2; j_call: TRBJ2-7; clone_size: few; cdr3_aa: CATRLAGADEQYF; cdr3_nt: TGTGCCACCAGACTAGCGGGAGCGGACGAGCAGTACTTC
v_call: TRBV12-3/TRBV12-4; d_call: NA; j_call: TRBJ2-3; clone_size: NA; cdr3_aa: CASSSYRAGGDTQYF; cdr3_nt: TGTGCCAGCAGCTCATACAGGGCCGGGGGGGATACGCAGTATTTT
v_call: TRBV20-1; d_call: NA; j_call: TRBJ2-1; clone_size: NA; cdr3_aa: CSAFSDRNNEQFF; cdr3_nt: TGCAGTGCCTTCTCCGACAGAAACAATGAGCAGTTCTTC
v_call: TRBV20-1; d_call: NA; j_call: TRBJ1-5; clone_size: few; cdr3_aa: CSDVPSNQPQHF; cdr3_nt: TGCAGTGACGTACCTAGCAATCAGCCCCAGCATTTT
v_call: TRBV25-1; d_call: TRBD1; j_call: TRBJ2-3; clone_size: NA; cdr3_aa: CASRDRVLDTQYF; cdr3_nt: TGTGCCAGCAGGGACAGGGTATTGGATACGCAGTATTTT
v_call: TRBV11-2; d_call: NA; j_call: TRBJ1-3; clone_size: many; cdr3_aa: CASSFRHGGFTIYF; cdr3_nt: TGTGCCAGCAGCTTCCGTCACGGGGGGTTCACCATATATTTT
v_call: TRBV28; d_call: NA; j_call: TRBJ1-4; clone_size: NA; cdr3_aa: CASSPIGFPKQGEKLFF; cdr3_nt: TGTGCCAGCAGTCCCATCGGATTCCCCAAACAGGGTGAAAAACTGTTTTTT
v_call: TRBV10-3; d_call: NA; j_call: TRBJ2-7; clone_size: few; cdr3_aa: CAISDSAGPYF; cdr3_nt: TGTGCCATCAGTGACTCGGCAGGTCCGTACTTC
v_call: TRBV6-2/TRBV6-3; d_call: TRBD2; j_call: TRBJ2-5; clone_size: NA; cdr3_aa: CATPGLALQETQYF; cdr3_nt: TGTGCCACTCCGGGACTAGCCCTGCAAGAGACCCAGTACTTC
v_call: TRBV4-2; d_call: NA; j_call: TRBJ2-7; clone_size: NA; cdr3_aa: CASSQEVARSYEQYF; cdr3_nt: TGTGCCAGCAGCCAAGAGGTAGCGCGTTCCTACGAGCAGTACTTC
v_call: TRBV6-5; d_call: NA; j_call: TRBJ2-5; clone_size: few; cdr3_aa: CASSYAGETQYF; cdr3_nt: TGTGCCAGCAGTTACGCGGGAGAGACCCAGTACTTC
v_call: TRBV20-1; d_call: TRBD2; j_call: TRBJ2-7; clone_size: NA; cdr3_aa: CSSPLAGVTAEQYF; cdr3_nt: TGCAGCTCGCCTTTAGCGGGAGTAACGGCCGAGCAGTACTTC
v_call: TRBV5-5; d_call: NA; j_call: TRBJ2-1; clone_size: NA; cdr3_aa: CASSLAWAGYNEQFF; cdr3_nt: TGTGCCAGCAGCTTGGCCTGGGCGGGGTACAATGAGCAGTTCTTC
v_call: TRBV7-2; d_call: TRBD1; j_call: TRBJ2-2; clone_size: few; cdr3_aa: CASRETGRTGELFF; cdr3_nt: TGTGCCAGCAGGGAGACAGGGCGCACCGGGGAGCTGTTTTTT
v_call: TRBV20-1; d_call: NA; j_call: TRBJ2-7; clone_size: NA; cdr3_aa: CSARDLDFSSYEQYF; cdr3_nt: TGCAGTGCTAGAGATCTTGATTTTAGCTCCTACGAGCAGTACTTC
v_call: TRBV13; d_call: NA; j_call: TRBJ2-6; clone_size: few; cdr3_aa: CASSLLSSGANVLTF; cdr3_nt: TGTGCCAGCAGCTTATTAAGTTCTGGGGCCAACGTCCTGACTTTC
v_call: TRBV24-1; d_call: TRBD2; j_call: TRBJ2-1; clone_size: few; cdr3_aa: CATSDSGGTNEQFF; cdr3_nt: TGTGCCACCAGTGATTCGGGGGGAACAAATGAGCAGTTCTTC
v_call: TRBV5-1; d_call: TRBD2; j_call: TRBJ2-1; clone_size: many; cdr3_aa: CASSLGLAGNEQFF; cdr3_nt: TGTGCCAGCAGCTTGGGACTAGCGGGCAATGAGCAGTTCTTC
v_call: TRBV9; d_call: NA; j_call: TRBJ1-1; clone_size: many; cdr3_aa: CASSVGPNTEAFF; cdr3_nt: TGTGCCAGCAGCGTAGGCCCGAACACTGAAGCTTTCTTT
v_call: TRBV5-1; d_call: TRBD1; j_call: TRBJ1-5; clone_size: many; cdr3_aa: CASSLTGGQPQHF; cdr3_nt: TGCGCCAGCAGCCTGACAGGGGGTCAGCCCCAGCATTTT
v_call: TRBV28; d_call: NA; j_call: TRBJ1-5; clone_size: NA; cdr3_aa: CASSLSGRSNQPQHF; cdr3_nt: TGTGCCAGCAGTTTGTCCGGGAGGAGCAATCAGCCCCAGCATTTT
v_call: TRBV10-3; d_call: NA; j_call: TRBJ1-2; clone_size: few; cdr3_aa: CAISAETGRNYGYTF; cdr3_nt: TGTGCCATCAGTGCCGAGACAGGCAGAAACTATGGCTACACCTTC
v_call: TRBV6-5; d_call: NA; j_call: TRBJ2-6; clone_size: few; cdr3_aa: CASSYRRSGANVLTF; cdr3_nt: TGTGCCAGCAGTTACCGTAGATCTGGGGCCAACGTCCTGACTTTC
v_call: TRBV6-2/TRBV6-3; d_call: NA; j_call: TRBJ2-6; clone_size: NA; cdr3_aa: CASSYVAPGTSNSGANVLTF; cdr3_nt: TGTGCCAGCAGTTACGTCGCCCCCGGGACTTCCAACTCTGGGGCCAACGTCCTGACTTTC
v_call: TRBV6-1; d_call: NA; j_call: TRBJ2-6; clone_size: once; cdr3_aa: CASSEALRGAGANVLTF; cdr3_nt: TGTGCCAGCAGTGAAGCACTAAGGGGAGCTGGGGCCAACGTCCTGACTTTC
v_call: TRBV19; d_call: TRBD1; j_call: TRBJ1-1; clone_size: once; cdr3_aa: CASSPVTGPEAFF; cdr3_nt: TGTGCCAGTAGTCCGGTGACAGGGCCTGAAGCTTTCTTT
v_call: TRBV20-1; d_call: NA; j_call: TRBJ2-5; clone_size: many; cdr3_aa: CSAIQGRYQETQYF; cdr3_nt: TGCAGTGCTATACAGGGCAGGTACCAAGAGACCCAGTACTTC
v_call: TRBV7-3; d_call: NA; j_call: TRBJ2-1; clone_size: NA; cdr3_aa: CASSVTAASSYNEQFF; cdr3_nt: TGTGCCAGCAGCGTAACCGCGGCGAGCTCCTACAATGAGCAGTTCTTC
v_call: TRBV6-5; d_call: NA; j_call: TRBJ2-3; clone_size: many; cdr3_aa: CASSYSGSVADTQYF; cdr3_nt: TGTGCCAGCAGTTACTCCGGGAGTGTTGCAGATACGCAGTATTTT
v_call: TRBV6-6; d_call: NA; j_call: TRBJ1-2; clone_size: NA; cdr3_aa: CASSPVPGEGYTF; cdr3_nt: TGTGCCAGCAGCCCAGTCCCTGGCGAGGGCTACACCTTC
v_call: TRBV20-1; d_call: TRBD2; j_call: TRBJ2-1; clone_size: few; cdr3_aa: CSARLPRGSGTYNEQFF; cdr3_nt: TGCAGTGCTAGACTACCCCGAGGTAGCGGGACCTACAATGAGCAGTTCTTC
v_call: TRBV7-9; d_call: TRBD1; j_call: TRBJ2-7; clone_size: NA; cdr3_aa: CASSSRGGQGLYEQYF; cdr3_nt: TGTGCCAGCAGCTCACGCGGGGGACAGGGGTTATACGAGCAGTACTTC
v_call: TRBV7-6; d_call: TRBD1; j_call: TRBJ2-3; clone_size: few; cdr3_aa: CASSPTTGGVGNTQYF; cdr3_nt: TGTGCCAGCAGCCCGACGACAGGGGGCGTTGGGAATACGCAGTATTTT
v_call: TRBV3-1; d_call: NA; j_call: TRBJ2-3; clone_size: NA; cdr3_aa: CASSFAGDFADTQYF; cdr3_nt: TGTGCCAGCAGCTTCGCCGGGGACTTCGCAGATACGCAGTATTTT
v_call: TRBV30; d_call: NA; j_call: TRBJ1-4; clone_size: few; cdr3_aa: CAWGTGEKLFF; cdr3_nt: TGTGCCTGGGGGACTGGTGAAAAACTGTTTTTT
v_call: TRBV12-3/TRBV12-4; d_call: TRBD2; j_call: TRBJ2-7; clone_size: NA; cdr3_aa: CASSPGLAVSYEQYF; cdr3_nt: TGTGCCAGCAGTCCCGGACTAGCTGTCTCCTACGAGCAGTACTTC
v_call: TRBV9; d_call: NA; j_call: TRBJ2-1; clone_size: NA; cdr3_aa: CASSDLYNEQFF; cdr3_nt: TGTGCCAGCAGCGACCTCTACAATGAGCAGTTCTTC
v_call: TRBV13; d_call: TRBD2; j_call: TRBJ2-5; clone_size: NA; cdr3_aa: CASSLSKRDIRETQYF; cdr3_nt: TGTGCCAGCAGCCTTTCGAAGCGGGATATCCGAGAGACCCAGTACTTC
v_call: TRBV6-5; d_call: NA; j_call: TRBJ1-3; clone_size: NA; cdr3_aa: CASSLDGGNTIYF; cdr3_nt: TGTGCCAGCAGTCTCGATGGGGGAAACACCATATATTTT
v_call: TRBV4-2; d_call: NA; j_call: TRBJ2-3; clone_size: NA; cdr3_aa: CASSQPMPHGDTDTQYF; cdr3_nt: TGTGCCAGCAGCCAACCGATGCCGCACGGTGACACAGATACGCAGTATTTT
v_call: TRBV6-5; d_call: NA; j_call: TRBJ1-1; clone_size: many; cdr3_aa: CASSSNTEAFF; cdr3_nt: TGTGCCAGCAGTTCAAACACTGAAGCTTTCTTT
v_call: TRBV30; d_call: TRBD2; j_call: TRBJ2-2; clone_size: NA; cdr3_aa: CAWSRAGGPRGELFF; cdr3_nt: TGTGCCTGGAGTCGAGCGGGAGGGCCGCGGGGGGAGCTGTTTTTT
v_call: TRBV18; d_call: TRBD1; j_call: TRBJ1-4; clone_size: NA; cdr3_aa: CASSTGTGLNEKLFF; cdr3_nt: TGTGCCAGCTCCACCGGGACAGGTCTAAATGAAAAACTGTTTTTT
v_call: TRBV11-3; d_call: TRBD2; j_call: TRBJ2-1; clone_size: few; cdr3_aa: CASSPRLAGAYNEQFF; cdr3_nt: TGTGCCAGCAGCCCCCGACTAGCGGGGGCGTACAATGAGCAGTTCTTC
v_call: TRBV12-3/TRBV12-4; d_call: NA; j_call: TRBJ1-2; clone_size: NA; cdr3_aa: CASSLTVVGGGGYTF; cdr3_nt: TGTGCCAGCAGTCTAACGGTGGTGGGGGGTGGTGGCTACACCTTC
v_call: TRBV20-1; d_call: TRBD1; j_call: TRBJ1-5; clone_size: NA; cdr3_aa: CSAAGGGQPQHF; cdr3_nt: TGCAGTGCTGCAGGGGGAGGCCAGCCCCAGCATTTT
v_call: TRBV20-1; d_call: TRBD2; j_call: TRBJ2-1; clone_size: many; cdr3_aa: CSARESGDQQFF; cdr3_nt: TGCAGTGCTAGGGAGAGCGGGGATCAGCAGTTCTTC
v_call: TRBV25-1; d_call: NA; j_call: TRBJ1-1; clone_size: many; cdr3_aa: CASIPQGVTEAFF; cdr3_nt: TGTGCCAGCATTCCCCAGGGAGTCACTGAAGCTTTCTTT
v_call: TRBV29-1; d_call: NA; j_call: TRBJ2-3; clone_size: many; cdr3_aa: CSVGADTQYF; cdr3_nt: TGCAGCGTGGGGGCAGATACGCAGTATTTT
v_call: TRBV4-3; d_call: TRBD2; j_call: TRBJ2-3; clone_size: NA; cdr3_aa: CASSQTSGRLTDTQYF; cdr3_nt: TGCGCCAGCAGCCAGACTAGCGGGAGGCTCACAGATACGCAGTATTTT
v_call: TRBV9; d_call: NA; j_call: TRBJ2-5; clone_size: NA; cdr3_aa: CASSLSGWQETQYF; cdr3_nt: TGTGCCAGCAGCTTAAGCGGGTGGCAAGAGACCCAGTACTTC
v_call: TRBV10-2; d_call: NA; j_call: TRBJ2-1; clone_size: many; cdr3_aa: CASSGYNEQFF; cdr3_nt: TGCGCCAGCAGTGGTTACAATGAGCAGTTCTTC